This section outlines one T cell receptor beta chain sequence together with its context. V was clipped by 2 bases and J by 2 bases, with 14 bases between them. The CDR3 extends over 16 amino acids. The germline CDR1 and CDR2 sequences are SGHTA and FQGNSA. Profiling relied on immunoSEQ multiplex PCR, and the TCRdb table lists in-frame clones only, not all of them. The data show 95,000 to 100,000 clones, with approximately 90% seen just once and 7.8% held by the top ten. The data were taken from a study of control samples from healthy donors and cancer patients. The source is a man aged 25 to 40 in good health. Sequencing was carried out using blood. The V and J genes are TRBV7-2 and TRBJ2-3, with a weak D call TRBD1 (6 bases). The CDR3 DNA sequence: TGTGCCAGCAGCTTAAGGGGGAGACAGGTCACAGATACGCAGTATTTT. Its translation: CASSLRGRQVTDTQYF.